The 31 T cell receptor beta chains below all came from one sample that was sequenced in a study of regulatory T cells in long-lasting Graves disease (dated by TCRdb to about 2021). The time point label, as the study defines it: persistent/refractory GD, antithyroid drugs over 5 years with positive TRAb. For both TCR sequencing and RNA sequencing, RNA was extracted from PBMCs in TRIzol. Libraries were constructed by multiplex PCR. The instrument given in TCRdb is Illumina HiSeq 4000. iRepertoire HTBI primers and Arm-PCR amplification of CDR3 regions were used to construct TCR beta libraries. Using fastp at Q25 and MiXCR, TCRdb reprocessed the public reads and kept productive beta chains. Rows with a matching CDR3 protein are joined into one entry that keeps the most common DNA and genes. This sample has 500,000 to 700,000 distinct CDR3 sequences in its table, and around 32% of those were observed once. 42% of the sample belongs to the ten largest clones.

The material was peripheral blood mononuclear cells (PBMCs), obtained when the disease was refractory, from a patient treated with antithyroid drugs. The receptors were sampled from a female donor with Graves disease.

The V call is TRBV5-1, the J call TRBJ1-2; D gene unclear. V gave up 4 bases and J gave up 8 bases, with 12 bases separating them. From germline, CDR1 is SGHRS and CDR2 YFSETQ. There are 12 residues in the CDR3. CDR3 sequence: CASSTDYLGYTF. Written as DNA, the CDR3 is TGCGCCAGCAGCACGGACTACCTAGGCTACACCTTC. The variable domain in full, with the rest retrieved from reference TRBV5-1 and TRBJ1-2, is KAGVTQTPRYLIKTRGQQVTLSCSPISGHRSVSWYQQTPGQGLQFLFEYFSETQRNKGNFPGRFSGRQFSNSRSEMNVSTLELGDSALYLCASSTDYLGYTFGSGTRLTVV.

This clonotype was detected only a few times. The CDR3, as DNA: TGTGCCAGCAGTCCCGATTTTGGGGGGAACTATGGCTACACCTTC. This sequence encodes CASSPDFGGNYGYTF. V is TRBV27 and J is TRBJ1-2; possible D gene TRBD1, 5 bases. Germline loops: CDR1 MNHEY, CDR2 SMNVEV (reference sequence). Trimming pared 5 bases from V and 2 bases from J, leaving 15 bases between. The CDR3 consists of 15 residues.

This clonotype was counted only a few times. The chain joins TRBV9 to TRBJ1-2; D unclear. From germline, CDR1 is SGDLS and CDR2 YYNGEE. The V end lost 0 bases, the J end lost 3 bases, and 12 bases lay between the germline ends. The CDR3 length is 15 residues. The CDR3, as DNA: TGTGCCAGCAGCGTAGTCGGAGGTATCGACTATGGCTACACCTTC. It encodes CASSVVGGIDYGYTF.

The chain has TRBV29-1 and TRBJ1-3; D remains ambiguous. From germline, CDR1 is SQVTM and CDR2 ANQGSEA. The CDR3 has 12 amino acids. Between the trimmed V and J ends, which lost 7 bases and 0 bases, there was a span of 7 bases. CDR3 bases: TGCAGCGCCGGACCCTCTGGAAACACCATATATTTT. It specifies CSAGPSGNTIYF.

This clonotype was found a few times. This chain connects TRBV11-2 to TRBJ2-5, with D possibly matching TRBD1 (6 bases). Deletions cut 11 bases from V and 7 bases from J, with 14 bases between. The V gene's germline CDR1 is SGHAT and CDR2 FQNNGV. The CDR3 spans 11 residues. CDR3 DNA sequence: TGTGCCGGCACCCAAGGGGGGACCCAGTACTTC. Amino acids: CAGTQGGTQYF.

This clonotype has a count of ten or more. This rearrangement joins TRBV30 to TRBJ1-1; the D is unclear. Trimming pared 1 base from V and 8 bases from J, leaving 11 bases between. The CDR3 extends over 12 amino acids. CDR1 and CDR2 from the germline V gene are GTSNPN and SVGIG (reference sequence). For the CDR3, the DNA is TGTGCCTGGAGTGCGCAACAGAGAGAAGCTTTCTTT. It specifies CAWSAQQREAFF.

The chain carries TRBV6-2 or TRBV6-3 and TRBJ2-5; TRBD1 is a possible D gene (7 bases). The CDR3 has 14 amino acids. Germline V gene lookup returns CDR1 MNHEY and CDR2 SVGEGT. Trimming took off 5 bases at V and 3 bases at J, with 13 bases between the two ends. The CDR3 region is CASSRRGQEETQYF. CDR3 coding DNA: TGTGCCAGCAGTCGGAGGGGGCAGGAAGAGACCCAGTACTTC.

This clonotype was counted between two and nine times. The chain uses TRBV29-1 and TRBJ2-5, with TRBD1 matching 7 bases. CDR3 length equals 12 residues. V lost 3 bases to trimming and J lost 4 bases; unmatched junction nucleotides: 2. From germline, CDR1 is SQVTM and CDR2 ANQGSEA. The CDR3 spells CSVENRGETQYF. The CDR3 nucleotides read TGCAGCGTTGAGAACAGGGGAGAGACCCAGTACTTC. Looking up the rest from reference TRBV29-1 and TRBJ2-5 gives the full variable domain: SAVISQKPSRDICQRGTSLTIQCQVDSQVTMMFWYRQQPGQSLTLIATANQGSEATYESGFVIDKFPISRPNLTFSTLTVSNMSPEDSSIYLCSVENRGETQYFGPGTRLLVL.

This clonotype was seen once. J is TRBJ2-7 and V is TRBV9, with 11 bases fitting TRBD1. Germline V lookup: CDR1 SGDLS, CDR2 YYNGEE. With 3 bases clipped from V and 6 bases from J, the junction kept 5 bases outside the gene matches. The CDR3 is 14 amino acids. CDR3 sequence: CASSETGTGGEQYF. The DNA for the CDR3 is TGTGCCAGCAGCGAAACCGGGACAGGGGGCGAGCAGTACTTC.

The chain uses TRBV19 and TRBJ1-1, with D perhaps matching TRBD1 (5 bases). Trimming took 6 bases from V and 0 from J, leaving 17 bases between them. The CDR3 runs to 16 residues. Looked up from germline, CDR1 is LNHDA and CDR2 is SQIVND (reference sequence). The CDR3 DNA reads TGTGCCAGTAGCCCCGGGGGGATACCCATGAACACTGAAGCTTTCTTT. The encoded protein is CASSPGGIPMNTEAFF.

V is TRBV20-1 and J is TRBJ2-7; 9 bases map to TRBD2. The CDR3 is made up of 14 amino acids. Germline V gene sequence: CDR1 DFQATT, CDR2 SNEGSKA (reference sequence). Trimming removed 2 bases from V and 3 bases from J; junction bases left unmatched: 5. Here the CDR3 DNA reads TGCAGTGCTAGACCCCCTAGCGGGAACTACGAGCAGTACTTC. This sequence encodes CSARPPSGNYEQYF.

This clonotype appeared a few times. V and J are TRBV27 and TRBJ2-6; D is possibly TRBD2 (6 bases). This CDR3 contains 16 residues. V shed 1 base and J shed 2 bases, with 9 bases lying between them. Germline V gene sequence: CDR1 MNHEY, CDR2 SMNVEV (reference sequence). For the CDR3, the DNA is TGTGCCAGCAGTTTATGGCCGGGGGCTGGGGCCAACGTCCTGACTTTC. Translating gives CASSLWPGAGANVLTF.

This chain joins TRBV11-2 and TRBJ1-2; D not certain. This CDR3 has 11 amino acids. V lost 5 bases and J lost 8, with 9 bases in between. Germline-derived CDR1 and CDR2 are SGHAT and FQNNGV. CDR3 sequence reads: CASSGVYGYTF. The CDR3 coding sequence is TGTGCCAGCAGCGGGGTTTACGGCTACACCTTC.

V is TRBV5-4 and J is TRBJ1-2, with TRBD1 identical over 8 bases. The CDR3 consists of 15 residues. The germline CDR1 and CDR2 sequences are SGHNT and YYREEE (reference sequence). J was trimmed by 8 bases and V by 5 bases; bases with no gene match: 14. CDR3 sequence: CASRFAGTGQEGYTF. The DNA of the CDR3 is TGTGCCAGCAGGTTCGCCGGGACAGGTCAAGAAGGCTACACCTTC.

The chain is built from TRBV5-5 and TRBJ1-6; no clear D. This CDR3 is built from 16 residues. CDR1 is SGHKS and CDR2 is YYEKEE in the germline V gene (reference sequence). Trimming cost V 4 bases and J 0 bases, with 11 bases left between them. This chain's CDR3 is CASSRPGGSYNSPLHF. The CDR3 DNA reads TGTGCCAGCAGCCGTCCCGGAGGCTCCTATAATTCACCCCTCCACTTT.

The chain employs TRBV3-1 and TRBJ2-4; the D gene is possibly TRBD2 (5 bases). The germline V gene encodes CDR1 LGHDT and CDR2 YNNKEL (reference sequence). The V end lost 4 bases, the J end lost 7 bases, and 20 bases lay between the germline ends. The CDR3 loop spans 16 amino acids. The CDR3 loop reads CASSPGVNGVDNIQYF. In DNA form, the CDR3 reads TGTGCCAGCAGCCCCGGAGTTAACGGGGTCGACAACATTCAGTACTTC.

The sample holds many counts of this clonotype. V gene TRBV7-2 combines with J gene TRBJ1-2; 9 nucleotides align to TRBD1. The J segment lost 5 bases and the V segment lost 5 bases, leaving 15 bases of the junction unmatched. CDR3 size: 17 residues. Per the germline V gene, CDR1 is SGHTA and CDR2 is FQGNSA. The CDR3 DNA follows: TGTGCCAGCAGCCTACTGACAGGGGGTCGAGTGGGGTATGGCTACACCTTC. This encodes CASSLLTGGRVGYGYTF.

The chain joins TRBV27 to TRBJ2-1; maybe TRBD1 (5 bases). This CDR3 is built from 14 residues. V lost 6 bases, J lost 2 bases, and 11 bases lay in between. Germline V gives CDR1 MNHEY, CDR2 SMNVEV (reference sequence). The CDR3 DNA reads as TGTGCCAGCAGAGGGGCAGGGACCTACAATGAGCAGTTCTTC. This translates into CASRGAGTYNEQFF.

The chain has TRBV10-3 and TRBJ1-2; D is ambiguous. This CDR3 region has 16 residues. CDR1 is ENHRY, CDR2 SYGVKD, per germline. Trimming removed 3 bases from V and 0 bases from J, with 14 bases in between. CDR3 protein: CAISDKVPVANYGYTF. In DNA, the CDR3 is TGTGCCATCAGTGACAAGGTCCCTGTGGCTAACTATGGCTACACCTTC.

DNA for the CDR3: TGTGCCTGGAGTCCCGGGACTACGAGCAATCAGCCCCAGCATTTT. Its protein product is CAWSPGTTSNQPQHF. The rearrangement joins TRBV30 to TRBJ1-5; D is perhaps TRBD1 (5 bases). The V gene lost 2 bases and the J gene lost 1 base, with 12 bases spanning the gap. Per germline, CDR1 GTSNPN and CDR2 SVGIG (reference sequence). CDR3 length: 15 residues.

CDR3 sequence: CAITFGGENYGYTF. CDR3 coding DNA: TGTGCCATCACCTTTGGGGGGGAGAACTATGGCTACACCTTC. The V and J genes are TRBV10-3 and TRBJ1-2, with TRBD1 as a possible D gene (5 bases). Germline-derived CDR1 and CDR2 are ENHRY and SYGVKD. Trimming removed 7 bases at V and 2 bases at J, with 14 bases between. This CDR3 has 14 residues.

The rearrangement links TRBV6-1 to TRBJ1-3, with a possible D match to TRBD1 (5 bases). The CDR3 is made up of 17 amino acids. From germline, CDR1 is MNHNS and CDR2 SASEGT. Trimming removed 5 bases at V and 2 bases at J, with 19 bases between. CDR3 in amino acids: CASSPRDGATAGNTIYF. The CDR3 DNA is TGTGCCAGCAGTCCCCGGGACGGGGCAACAGCTGGAAACACCATATATTTT.

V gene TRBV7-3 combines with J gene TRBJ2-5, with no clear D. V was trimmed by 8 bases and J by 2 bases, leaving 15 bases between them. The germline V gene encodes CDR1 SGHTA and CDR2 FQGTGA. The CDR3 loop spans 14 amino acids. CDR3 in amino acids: CASGSGQRQETQYF. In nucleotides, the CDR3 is TGTGCCAGCGGGTCGGGTCAAAGACAAGAGACCCAGTACTTC.

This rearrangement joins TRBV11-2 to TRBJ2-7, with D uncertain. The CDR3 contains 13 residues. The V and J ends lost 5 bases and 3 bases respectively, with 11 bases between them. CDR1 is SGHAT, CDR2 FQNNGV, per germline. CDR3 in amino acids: CASSTATFYEQYF. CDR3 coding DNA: TGTGCCAGCAGCACCGCGACCTTCTACGAGCAGTACTTC.

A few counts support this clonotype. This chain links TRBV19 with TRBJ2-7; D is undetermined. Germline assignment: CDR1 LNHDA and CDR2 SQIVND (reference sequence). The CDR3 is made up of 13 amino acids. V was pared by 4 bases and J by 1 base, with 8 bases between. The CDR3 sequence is CASSKEFSYEQYF. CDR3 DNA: TGTGCCAGTAGTAAGGAATTTTCCTACGAGCAGTACTTC.

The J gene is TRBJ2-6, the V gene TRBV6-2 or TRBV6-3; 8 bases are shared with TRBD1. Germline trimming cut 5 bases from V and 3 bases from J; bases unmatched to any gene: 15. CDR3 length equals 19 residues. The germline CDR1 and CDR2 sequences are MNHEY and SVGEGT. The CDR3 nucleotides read TGTGCCAGCAGTGATAGCCCACTAGGACAGGGAAGTGGGGCCAACGTCCTGACTTTC. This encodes CASSDSPLGQGSGANVLTF.

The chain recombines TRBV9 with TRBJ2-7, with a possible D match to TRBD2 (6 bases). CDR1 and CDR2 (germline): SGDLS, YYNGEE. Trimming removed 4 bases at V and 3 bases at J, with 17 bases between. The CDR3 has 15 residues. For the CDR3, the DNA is TGTGCCAGCAGCCTACTGGGGCGGGGATACTACGAGCAGTACTTC. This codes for CASSLLGRGYYEQYF.

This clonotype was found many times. The CDR3 region has the DNA TGTGCCAGCAGCTTAGAGGGACTAGTCGAGACTCAAGAGACCCAGTACTTC. Its translation is CASSLEGLVETQETQYF. The rearrangement uses TRBV7-8 and TRBJ2-5, with 8 positions matching TRBD2. The V gene end was trimmed by 1 base and the J gene end by 2 bases; junction bases not matched to a gene: 9. Looked up from germline, CDR1 is SGHVS and CDR2 is FQNEAQ. This CDR3 comprises 17 residues.

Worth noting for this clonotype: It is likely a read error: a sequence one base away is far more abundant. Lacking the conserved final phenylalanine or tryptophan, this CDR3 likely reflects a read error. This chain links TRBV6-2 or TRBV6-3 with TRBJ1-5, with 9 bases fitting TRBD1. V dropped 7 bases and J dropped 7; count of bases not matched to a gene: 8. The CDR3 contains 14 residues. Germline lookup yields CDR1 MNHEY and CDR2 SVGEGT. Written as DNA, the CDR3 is TGTGCCAGCACCCGGACAGGGGACGGACAGCCCCAGCATTCT. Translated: CASTRTGDGQPQHS.

CDR3 amino acids: CASSYDRPGGYTF. CDR3 coding DNA: TGTGCCAGCAGTTACGACAGGCCTGGGGGCTACACCTTC. This chain joins TRBV6-5 and TRBJ1-2, with TRBD1 as a possible D gene (6 bases). Trimming took 2 bases from V and 8 from J, leaving 12 bases between them. From germline, CDR1 is MNHEY and CDR2 SVGAGI. This CDR3 comprises 13 residues.

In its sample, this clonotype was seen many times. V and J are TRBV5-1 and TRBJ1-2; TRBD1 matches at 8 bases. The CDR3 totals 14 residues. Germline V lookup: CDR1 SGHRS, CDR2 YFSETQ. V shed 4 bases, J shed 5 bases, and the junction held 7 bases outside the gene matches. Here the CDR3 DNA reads TGCGCCAGCAGCCTGGCGGGACAGGCTTATGGCTACACCTTC. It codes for CASSLAGQAYGYTF.